Each of the 4 T cell receptor beta chains below was sequenced from the same sample in a study of blood T cell repertoires in COVID-19. Clones were sequenced by immunoSEQ multiplex PCR, and TCRdb holds only the in-frame ones, with some missing. The sample yields about 90,000 clones, over 75% seen once. The sequencing sample was made of peripheral blood. The receptors derive from a man between 65 and 85 years old with acute or convalescent COVID-19.

In the case of this clone: This sample also contains other DNA sequences that code for the same CDR3. This chain connects TRBV5-1 to TRBJ1-1; D possibly corresponds to TRBD1 (6 bases). The CDR3 sequence is 14 residues long. Germline CDR1 is SGHRS and CDR2 is YFSETQ. Trimming cost V 3 bases and J 2 bases, with 11 bases left between them. DNA for the CDR3: TGCGCCAGCAGCTCCGGGACAAAAAACACTGAAGCTTTCTTT. Translation gives CASSSGTKNTEAFF.

The chain links TRBV28 to TRBJ2-5; 12 nucleotides align to TRBD1. Unmatched junction bases numbered 15, after V lost 6 bases and J lost 4 bases. The CDR3 loop spans 18 amino acids. Germline V CDR1 and CDR2: MDHEN, SYDVKM. CDR3 DNA sequence: TGTGCCAGCAGCGGCGGGCCGGGACAGGGGGCGCGAGGAGAGACCCAGTACTTC. This gives the protein CASSGGPGQGARGETQYF.

This clone was picked up a small number of times. The chain uses TRBV7-9 and TRBJ1-2; TRBD1 might be the D (6 bases). Per germline, CDR1 SEHNR and CDR2 FQNEAQ (reference sequence). The V end lost 6 bases, the J end lost 7 bases, and 21 bases lay between the germline ends. This CDR3 is 15 amino acids long. CDR3 nucleotide sequence: TGTGCCAGCAGGGCTTCGGACAGAACCCCGTCTGGCTACACCTTC. Its protein is CASRASDRTPSGYTF.

In its sample, this clone was seen a few times. The gene calls are TRBV6-4 and TRBJ1-1, with a tentative D call TRBD1 (5 bases). CDR3 size: 14 residues. The V end lost 0 bases, the J end lost 5 bases, and 10 bases lay between the germline ends. Germline CDR1 reads MRHNA; CDR2 reads SNTAGT. CDR3 residues: CASSDSWEGTEAFF. The DNA of the CDR3 is TGTGCCAGCAGTGACTCGTGGGAGGGGACTGAAGCTTTCTTT.